A selection of T cell receptor beta chains follows, all from one sample in a study of patients and donors after allogeneic stem cell transplantation. TCRdb re-analysed the RT-PCR reads in MiXCR, keeping a single row per CDR3 protein. The data contain about a million distinct CDR3 sequences, 15% to 20% of them singletons. Sequencing was performed on blood, either unsorted or a sorted T cell fraction (not recorded which). These receptors originate from a human donor who was either an allogeneic HSCT recipient or a stem cell or donor lymphocyte infusion donor (not recorded which). It is not recorded whose cells these are; they may come from a transplant donor. Both conserved end residues are part of each CDR3. The order of the fields is V gene, clone size, J gene, D gene, CDR3 length, CDR3 DNA, CDR3 protein. A D gene is named only where the DNA matches it firmly. Clone size is stated in some rows and not others, as once, few, many or a class when expanded.

>TRBV28|few|TRBJ1-2|NA|14
TGTGCCAGCAAGCTCCAGGGAACCAACTATGGCTACACCTTC
CASKLQGTNYGYTF
>TRBV9|NA|TRBJ2-5|TRBD2|16
TGTGCCAGCAGCCCTAGCGGGGGGGCCTTAAAAGAGACCCAGTACTTC
CASSPSGGALKETQYF
>TRBV6-2/TRBV6-3|NA|TRBJ1-6|NA|13
TGTGCCAGTAAGACGGCTAATAATTCACCCCTCCACTTT
CASKTANNSPLHF
>TRBV29-1|many|TRBJ2-1|NA|14
TGCAGCGTTGTCGGGCTAGGCCCCTACAATGAGCAGTTCTTC
CSVVGLGPYNEQFF
>TRBV18|NA|TRBJ2-4|NA|14
TGTGCCAGCTCACCACCGCAAAGGGTGTACATTCAGTACTTC
CASSPPQRVYIQYF
>TRBV20-1|NA|TRBJ2-3|TRBD2|15
TGCAGTGCTAGAGATCGAGGCGCGGGAGGGAATACGCAGTATTTT
CSARDRGAGGNTQYF
>TRBV3-1|few|TRBJ1-1|NA|12
TGTGCCAGCAGCCTGGGCATCTCCTGGGCTTTCTTT
CASSLGISWAFF
>TRBV20-1|NA|TRBJ2-5|NA|10
TGCAGTGCGGGTAGCTTCCCCCAGTACTTC
CSAGSFPQYF
>TRBV5-6|NA|TRBJ2-7|NA|17
TGTGCCAGCAGCTCGCTACGGAATGGCAGGGGAGGCTACGAGCAGTACTTC
CASSSLRNGRGGYEQYF
>TRBV12-3/TRBV12-4|NA|TRBJ1-5|NA|12
TGTGCCAGCAGTTTACGTGAGGGGGCCCAGCATTTT
CASSLREGAQHF
>TRBV11-1|NA|TRBJ2-1|NA|17
TGTGCCAGCAGCTTATCAGGGGCCGAACCCTACTACAATGAGCAGTTCTTC
CASSLSGAEPYYNEQFF
>TRBV12-3/TRBV12-4|NA|TRBJ2-7|TRBD1|12
TGTGCCACCGGGACAGGCATGCTCGAGCAGTACTTC
CATGTGMLEQYF
>TRBV27|NA|TRBJ1-1|NA|15
TGTGCCAGCAGGACGAACTGGGGCGGACGGACTGAAGCTTTCTTT
CASRTNWGGRTEAFF
>TRBV9|NA|TRBJ2-1|TRBD2|18
TGTGCCAGCAGCGTTGTCACCCTTAGCGGGAGTGAAAACAATGAGCAGTTCTTC
CASSVVTLSGSENNEQFF
>TRBV5-1|few|TRBJ2-5|NA|13
TGCGCCAGCAACAGGGGGGGCCAAGAGACCCAGTACTTC
CASNRGGQETQYF